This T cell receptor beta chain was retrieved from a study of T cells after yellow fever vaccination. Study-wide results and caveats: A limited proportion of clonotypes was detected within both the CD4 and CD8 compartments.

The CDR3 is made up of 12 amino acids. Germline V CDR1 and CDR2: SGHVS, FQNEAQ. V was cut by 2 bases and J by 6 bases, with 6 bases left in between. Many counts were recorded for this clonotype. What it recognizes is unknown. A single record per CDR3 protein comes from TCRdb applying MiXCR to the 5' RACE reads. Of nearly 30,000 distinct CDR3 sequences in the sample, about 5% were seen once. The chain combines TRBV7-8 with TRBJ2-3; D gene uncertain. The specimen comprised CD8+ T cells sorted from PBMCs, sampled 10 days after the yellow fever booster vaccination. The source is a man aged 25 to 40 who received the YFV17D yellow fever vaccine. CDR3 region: CASSLIPDTQYF. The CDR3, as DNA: TGTGCCAGCAGCTTAATCCCTGATACGCAGTATTTT.